Each of the 15 T cell receptor beta chains below was sequenced from the same sample in a study of shared T cell receptors in the human thymus (dated by TCRdb to the early 2020s). Preparation of the library involved the immunoSEQ multiplex PCR assay. As stored in TCRdb, this immuneACCESS dataset retains in-frame rearrangements with V and J assigned. A fraction of the clones does not appear; measured against another copy, unresolved V genes explain less than half of the discrepancy, and the remainder lacks a known reason. This sample holds roughly 710,000 clones; 80% to 90% were observed only once. Of the sample, around 0.01% falls within the top ten clones. Separately, the same data were catalogued under a study of human thymus T cells.

The specimen sequenced was thymocytes. The receptors were gathered from a girl under two years old with a congenital heart defect. Donor details come from another sample of the same person, matched by shared clones.

This clone occurred once. The chain joins TRBV5-1 to TRBJ1-2, with D possibly matching TRBD1 (6 bases). The V end was cut by 4 bases, the J end by 6 bases, with 13 bases between. This CDR3 comprises 13 residues. Germline values: CDR1 SGHRS, CDR2 YFSETQ. Here the CDR3 DNA reads TGCGCCAGCAGCGCGACGACAGGAGATGGCTACACCTTC. Protein: CASSATTGDGYTF.

The chain recombines TRBV6-5 with TRBJ1-4; D is unresolved. This CDR3 has 15 amino acids. Between the trimmed V and J ends, which lost 2 bases and 8 bases, there was a span of 15 bases. CDR1 and CDR2 (germline): MNHEY, SVGAGI. For the CDR3, the DNA is TGTGCCAGCAGTTACGGTCCAGCGGAGGAGGAAAAACTGTTTTTT. The encoded protein is CASSYGPAEEEKLFF.

This clone was counted between two and nine times. The CDR3 here is CASSLDSGVLAYEQYF. CDR3 DNA: TGTGCCAGCAGCCTTGATAGCGGGGTGCTAGCGTACGAGCAGTACTTC. The rearrangement joins TRBV7-8 to TRBJ2-7, with 8 bases matching TRBD2. The germline V gene encodes CDR1 SGHVS and CDR2 FQNEAQ. This CDR3 has 16 amino acids. After removal of 5 bases from V and 4 bases from J, the junction contained 13 bases not matched to a gene.

This clone was counted a few times. The chain has TRBV5-1 and TRBJ1-1; D not resolved. The CDR3 consists of 15 residues. Germline-derived CDR1 and CDR2 are SGHRS and YFSETQ. V gave up 0 bases and J gave up 3 bases, with 12 bases separating them. The CDR3 sequence is CASSLESTDHTEAFF. CDR3 nucleotides: TGCGCCAGCAGCTTGGAGTCAACAGACCACACTGAAGCTTTCTTT.

This clone was observed a few times. The V and J genes are TRBV4-2 and TRBJ2-3; a possible D gene is TRBD2 (7 bases). Germline CDR1 and CDR2: LGHNA and YNFKEQ. Deletions cut 0 bases from V and 1 base from J, with 14 bases between. The CDR3 runs 17 residues. CDR3 coding DNA: TGTGCCAGCAGCCAAGAGAGGGGGGGGCGCGGCACAGATACGCAGTATTTT. Translated, it gives CASSQERGGRGTDTQYF.

This chain joins TRBV23-1 and TRBJ1-2, with D possibly matching TRBD1 (6 bases). TRBV23-1 counts as an open reading frame of uncertain function. V dropped 11 bases and J dropped 8 bases, with 15 bases sitting between them. This CDR3 is 11 amino acids long. The CDR3 region has the DNA TGCGCCCGACTCCAGGGGTGGGGCTACACCTTC. It specifies CARLQGWGYTF.

The chain combines TRBV5-6 with TRBJ1-2, with 7 positions matching TRBD1. CDR3 length: 18 amino acids. Trimming removed 4 bases from V and 5 bases from J; junction bases left unmatched: 20. Germline V gene data show CDR1 as SGHDT and CDR2 as YYEEEE. Here the CDR3 reads CASSPRYRGREELYGYTF. Written as DNA, the CDR3 is TGTGCCAGCAGCCCCCGCTACAGGGGTAGGGAGGAGCTATATGGCTACACCTTC. The variable domain in full, with the rest retrieved from reference TRBV5-6 and TRBJ1-2, is DAGVTQSPTHLIKTRGQQVTLRCSPKSGHDTVSWYQQALGQGPQFIFQYYEEEERQRGNFPDRFSGHQFPNYSSELNVNALLLGDSALYLCASSPRYRGREELYGYTFGSGTRLTVV.

V gene TRBV6-1 combines with J gene TRBJ1-2; D is perhaps TRBD1 (6 bases). V lost 0 bases to trimming and J lost 5 bases, with 10 bases between them. The CDR3 is made up of 14 amino acids. Germline CDR1 and CDR2: MNHNS and SASEGT. In DNA form, the CDR3 reads TGTGCCAGCAGTGAAGCCAAGGGGGGGTATGGCTACACCTTC. Residues: CASSEAKGGYGYTF.

The rearrangement uses TRBV14 and TRBJ1-2; 8 nucleotides line up with TRBD1. J was trimmed by 6 bases and V by 4 bases; bases with no gene match: 4. The CDR3 extends over 13 amino acids. The germline CDR1 and CDR2 sequences are SGHDN and FVKESK. Written as DNA, the CDR3 is TGTGCCAGCAGCCCAGGGGGCGCTCATGGCTACACCTTC. It yields the protein CASSPGGAHGYTF.

On this clone itself: An end of the junction does not agree with germline; a read error may underlie this. The V and J genes are TRBV7-7 and TRBJ2-5; 12 positions match TRBD2. Germline CDR1 and CDR2: SSHAT and FNYEAQ (reference sequence). This CDR3 has 16 amino acids. CDR3 in amino acids: CASSTVSSGGEETQYF. For the CDR3, the DNA is TGTGCTAGCAGCACGGTGTCTAGCGGGGGGGAAGAGACCCAGTACTTC.

This chain links TRBV6-5 with TRBJ1-2; 11 nucleotides line up with TRBD1. V lost 5 bases and J lost 5; bases outside the gene matches: 7. The CDR3 has 15 amino acids. CDR1 is MNHEY, CDR2 SVGAGI, per germline. This chain's CDR3 is CASSHRGQGGYGYTF. The CDR3 DNA reads TGTGCCAGCAGTCACAGGGGACAGGGGGGTTATGGCTACACCTTC.

This clone was detected a few times. V usage is TRBV5-1 and J usage is TRBJ2-1, with 8 bases fitting TRBD2. CDR1 is SGHRS and CDR2 is YFSETQ in the germline V gene. J was trimmed by 2 bases and V by 2 bases; bases with no gene match: 9. This CDR3 contains 17 residues. The CDR3 region has the DNA TGCGCCAGCAGCTTTTGGAAAAGCGGGGGAACCTACAATGAGCAGTTCTTC. Translated: CASSFWKSGGTYNEQFF. The full variable domain, in which reference TRBV5-1 and TRBJ2-1 provide the parts outside the CDR3, is KAGVTQTPRYLIKTRGQQVTLSCSPISGHRSVSWYQQTPGQGLQFLFEYFSETQRNKGNFPGRFSGRQFSNSRSEMNVSTLELGDSALYLCASSFWKSGGTYNEQFFGPGTRLTVL.

This clone was picked up a small number of times. The CDR3 protein is CAIRGGRGGTEKYNEQFF. The CDR3 DNA is TGTGCCATCAGGGGAGGGCGGGGAGGGACTGAGAAGTACAATGAGCAGTTCTTC. This chain connects TRBV10-3 to TRBJ2-1; 7 bases fit TRBD2. This CDR3 spans 18 amino acids. Germline V gives CDR1 ENHRY, CDR2 SYGVKD. The junction had 18 bases not matched to a gene; V was cut back by 6 bases and J by 4 bases.

The chain employs TRBV16 and TRBJ1-2, with D unclear. Germline assignment: CDR1 KGHSY and CDR2 FQNENV. The V end lost 4 bases, the J end lost 6 bases, and 6 bases lay between the germline ends. The CDR3 loop spans 11 amino acids. The CDR3 nucleotides read TGTGCCAGCAGCCCGAGGGATGGCTACACCTTC. This sequence encodes CASSPRDGYTF.

This clone was seen a handful of times. The chain uses TRBV10-3 and TRBJ2-1; 11 nucleotides align to TRBD2. V trimming: 2 bases; J trimming: 0 bases; junction bases outside the gene matches: 9. Germline assignment: CDR1 ENHRY and CDR2 SYGVKD. This CDR3 contains 19 residues. In DNA form, the CDR3 reads TGTGCCATCAGTGAGCATCTTATAGCGGGAGGGAGCTCCTACAATGAGCAGTTCTTC. This sequence encodes CAISEHLIAGGSSYNEQFF.